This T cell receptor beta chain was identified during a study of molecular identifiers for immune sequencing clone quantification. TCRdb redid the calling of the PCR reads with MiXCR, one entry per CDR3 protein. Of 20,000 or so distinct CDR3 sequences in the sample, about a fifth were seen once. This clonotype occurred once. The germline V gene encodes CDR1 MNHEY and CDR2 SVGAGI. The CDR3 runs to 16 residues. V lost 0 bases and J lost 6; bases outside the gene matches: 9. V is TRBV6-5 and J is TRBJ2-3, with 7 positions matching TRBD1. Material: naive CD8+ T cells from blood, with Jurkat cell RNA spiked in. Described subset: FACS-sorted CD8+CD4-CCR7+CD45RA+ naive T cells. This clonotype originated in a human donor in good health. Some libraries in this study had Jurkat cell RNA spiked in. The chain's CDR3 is CASSYSNLGGSDTQYF. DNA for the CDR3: TGTGCCAGCAGTTACTCGAATTTAGGGGGCTCTGATACGCAGTATTTT.